Included here is one T cell receptor beta chain sequence, with context. Its antigen is undetermined. The table came from immunoSEQ multiplex PCR; TCRdb's copy has only in-frame clones and leaves some out. The sample contains roughly 130,000 clones, roughly 90% of which appear only once. The sample comes from a study of T cell responses to AZD1222 COVID-19 vaccine. Study context: Pooling covered second doses at about 4 or about 12 weeks. Broader study findings: Across spike, vaccine-associated CD4 TCRs were found, dominant at 160-218 and 743-854. Repertoires were obtained only post-peak T cell response. Just a handful of AZD1222 recipients were seropositive at baseline.

Trimming shortened V by 0 bases and J by 6 bases, and 9 bases separated the two germline ends. CDR1 is SNHLY and CDR2 is FYNNEI in the germline V gene. This CDR3 comprises 13 residues. The sequencing used peripheral blood, collected on day 0 of AZD1222 vaccination. The TCR was taken from an adult in good health. V is TRBV2 and J is TRBJ2-7; D might be TRBD1 or TRBD2, each matching 5 bases. The DNA for the CDR3 is TGTGCCAGCAGTGAAGCGTTGGGGGTCGAGCAGTACTTC. It encodes CASSEALGVEQYF.